Listed below are T cell receptor beta chains from one sample, sequenced in a study of patients and donors after allogeneic stem cell transplantation. One entry per CDR3 protein results from TCRdb running MiXCR on the RT-PCR reads. Of 10,000 or so distinct CDR3 sequences in the sample, over 5.5% were seen once. Sequences were obtained from blood, either unsorted or a sorted T cell fraction (not recorded which). The receptors here all came from a human donor who was either an allogeneic HSCT recipient or a stem cell or donor lymphocyte infusion donor (not recorded which). It is not recorded whose cells these are; they may come from a transplant donor. The CDR3 runs from the conserved cysteine through the conserved F or W. A D gene is named only where the DNA matches it firmly. Rows give clone size only sometimes, using once, few, many, or a class for an expanded clone.

d_gene: -; abundance: many; v_gene: TRBV3-1; j_gene: TRBJ2-2; CDR3nt: TGTGCCAGCAGCCAAGAAGCGGCCGAGGGGAACACCGGGGAGCTGTTTTTT; CDR3aa: CASSQEAAEGNTGELFF
d_gene: TRBD1; abundance: many; v_gene: TRBV5-5; j_gene: TRBJ2-7; CDR3nt: TGTGCCAGCAGCTTGGTTACAGGGGAAGAGCAGTACTTC; CDR3aa: CASSLVTGEEQYF
d_gene: TRBD2; abundance: few; v_gene: TRBV19; j_gene: TRBJ2-7; CDR3nt: TGTGCCAGTAGTAGCCAGCGGGGTACCTACGAGCAGTACTTC; CDR3aa: CASSSQRGTYEQYF
d_gene: TRBD2; abundance: many; v_gene: TRBV2; j_gene: TRBJ2-1; CDR3nt: TGTGCCAGCAGGGGGACTAGCACCTATGAGCAGTTCTTC; CDR3aa: CASRGTSTYEQFF
d_gene: -; abundance: -; v_gene: TRBV7-6; j_gene: TRBJ2-1; CDR3nt: TGTGCCAGCAGCCTCGGACTACCAACCCGCGGGGAGCAGTTCTTC; CDR3aa: CASSLGLPTRGEQFF
d_gene: -; abundance: many; v_gene: TRBV4-2; j_gene: TRBJ2-7; CDR3nt: TGTGCCAGCAGCCAAGATTCAGGGATCTCCTACGAGCAGTACTTC; CDR3aa: CASSQDSGISYEQYF
d_gene: -; abundance: -; v_gene: TRBV3-1; j_gene: TRBJ2-1; CDR3nt: TGTGCCAGCAGCCAAGTCTCGGGGACCTCGAATGAGCAGTTCTTC; CDR3aa: CASSQVSGTSNEQFF
d_gene: TRBD1; abundance: -; v_gene: TRBV24-1; j_gene: TRBJ2-3; CDR3nt: TGTGCCACCAGTGGGGACAGGGGGACAGATACGCAGTATTTT; CDR3aa: CATSGDRGTDTQYF
d_gene: -; abundance: many; v_gene: TRBV2; j_gene: TRBJ2-1; CDR3nt: TGTGCCACCAACCGGGTCCTTGGCGATGAGCAGTTCTTC; CDR3aa: CATNRVLGDEQFF
d_gene: -; abundance: -; v_gene: TRBV21-1; j_gene: TRBJ2-1; CDR3nt: TGTGCCAGCAGCAAAGAACTAGCGGGCCCCGGGTATGAGCAGTTCTTC; CDR3aa: CASSKELAGPGYEQFF
d_gene: -; abundance: many; v_gene: TRBV6-5; j_gene: TRBJ1-6; CDR3nt: TGTGCCAGCAGTTCAACAGGGACCCCTTGGTCACCCCTCCACTTT; CDR3aa: CASSSTGTPWSPLHF
d_gene: TRBD1; abundance: many; v_gene: TRBV2; j_gene: TRBJ1-5; CDR3nt: TGTGCCAGCAGGGACAGGGGGAATCAGCCCCAGCATTTT; CDR3aa: CASRDRGNQPQHF
d_gene: -; abundance: many; v_gene: TRBV3-1; j_gene: TRBJ1-1; CDR3nt: TGTGCCAGCAGCCCACAGGGTTCGGTCGCTGAAGCTTTCTTT; CDR3aa: CASSPQGSVAEAFF
d_gene: -; abundance: many; v_gene: TRBV19; j_gene: TRBJ2-4; CDR3nt: TGTGCCAGTAGGGACAGTAAGCTAGCCAAAAACATTCAGTACTTC; CDR3aa: CASRDSKLAKNIQYF
d_gene: -; abundance: few; v_gene: TRBV5-6; j_gene: TRBJ2-5; CDR3nt: TGTGCCAGCAGCTTGCGGCGGTTAGGAACCCAGTACTTC; CDR3aa: CASSLRRLGTQYF
d_gene: -; abundance: many; v_gene: TRBV3-1; j_gene: TRBJ1-2; CDR3nt: TGTGCCAGCAGCCAATTGGCCCTCTATGGCTACACCTTC; CDR3aa: CASSQLALYGYTF
d_gene: -; abundance: medium-sized; v_gene: TRBV5-1; j_gene: TRBJ1-1; CDR3nt: TGCGCCAGCAGCTTCGGACCCCGCGGGGGTTCTGAAGCTTTCTTT; CDR3aa: CASSFGPRGGSEAFF
d_gene: -; abundance: many; v_gene: TRBV5-4; j_gene: TRBJ2-3; CDR3nt: TGTGCCAGCAGCTTGGCGGGGGCGAGGAGAGATACGCAGTATTTT; CDR3aa: CASSLAGARRDTQYF
d_gene: -; abundance: many; v_gene: TRBV12-3/TRBV12-4; j_gene: TRBJ2-1; CDR3nt: TGTGCCAGCAGTTTATCTCCACCCTACAATGAGCAGTTCTTC; CDR3aa: CASSLSPPYNEQFF
d_gene: -; abundance: many; v_gene: TRBV27; j_gene: TRBJ1-6; CDR3nt: TGTGCCAGCAGTCGGGAAGGGACTAGCTCCTATAATTCACCCCTCCACTTT; CDR3aa: CASSREGTSSYNSPLHF
d_gene: -; abundance: many; v_gene: TRBV7-8; j_gene: TRBJ1-2; CDR3nt: TGTGCCAGCAGCTTAGGACTAAGGGATAGAGGCTACACCTTC; CDR3aa: CASSLGLRDRGYTF
d_gene: -; abundance: medium-sized; v_gene: TRBV20-1; j_gene: TRBJ1-4; CDR3nt: TGCAGTGCTATACTTGCAGGGACCACTAATGAAAAACTGTTTTTT; CDR3aa: CSAILAGTTNEKLFF
d_gene: -; abundance: many; v_gene: TRBV4-2; j_gene: TRBJ2-1; CDR3nt: TGTGCCAGCAGCCAAGGTGGGCTGGAGGATGAGCAGTTCTTC; CDR3aa: CASSQGGLEDEQFF
d_gene: -; abundance: few; v_gene: TRBV5-1; j_gene: TRBJ2-2; CDR3nt: TGCGCCAGCAGCTTGTCCCTAGCGCTCACCGGGGAGCTGTTTTTT; CDR3aa: CASSLSLALTGELFF
d_gene: TRBD2; abundance: many; v_gene: TRBV20-1; j_gene: TRBJ2-1; CDR3nt: TGCAGTGCCCCTAACCTCGGAGCGGGAGGTTACAATGAGCAGTTCTTC; CDR3aa: CSAPNLGAGGYNEQFF
d_gene: TRBD1; abundance: many; v_gene: TRBV7-2; j_gene: TRBJ1-4; CDR3nt: TGTGCCAGCAGCATAACTTGGACAGGGTATGAAAAACTGTTTTTT; CDR3aa: CASSITWTGYEKLFF
d_gene: -; abundance: many; v_gene: TRBV18; j_gene: TRBJ1-1; CDR3nt: TGTGCCAGCTCACCAAGAAGGGCCGGCACTGAAGCTTTCTTT; CDR3aa: CASSPRRAGTEAFF
d_gene: -; abundance: many; v_gene: TRBV4-3; j_gene: TRBJ1-1; CDR3nt: TGCGCCAGCAGCCAAGTGGTTTTTTCCAATACTGAAGCTTTCTTT; CDR3aa: CASSQVVFSNTEAFF
d_gene: -; abundance: few; v_gene: TRBV12-3/TRBV12-4; j_gene: TRBJ2-1; CDR3nt: TGTGCCAGCAGCCCGGGTCCATTAAGTAATGAGCAGTTCTTC; CDR3aa: CASSPGPLSNEQFF
d_gene: -; abundance: many; v_gene: TRBV5-1; j_gene: TRBJ2-5; CDR3nt: TGCGCCAGCAGCTTGGAACAGGGAATGGAGACCCAGTACTTC; CDR3aa: CASSLEQGMETQYF
d_gene: -; abundance: many; v_gene: TRBV3-1; j_gene: TRBJ1-5; CDR3nt: TGTGCCAGCAGCCAAGGTTCAAGCGGCAATCAGCCCCAGCATTTT; CDR3aa: CASSQGSSGNQPQHF
d_gene: -; abundance: many; v_gene: TRBV20-1; j_gene: TRBJ2-3; CDR3nt: TGCAGTGCTAGTGGTCTAGCGACTAGCACAGATACGCAGTATTTT; CDR3aa: CSASGLATSTDTQYF
d_gene: TRBD2; abundance: -; v_gene: TRBV4-3; j_gene: TRBJ2-4; CDR3nt: TGCGCCAGCAGCCAAGTTTTGGTAGCGGGAATCAAAAACATTCAGTACTTC; CDR3aa: CASSQVLVAGIKNIQYF
d_gene: TRBD1; abundance: many; v_gene: TRBV28; j_gene: TRBJ1-2; CDR3nt: TGTGCCAGCAGTCAACTAGGGGGCGCAGCTGGCTACACCTTC; CDR3aa: CASSQLGGAAGYTF
d_gene: TRBD1; abundance: -; v_gene: TRBV27; j_gene: TRBJ2-7; CDR3nt: TGTGCCAGCAGTCGGAAGGGACAGGGCCTTCCCTACGAGCAGTACTTC; CDR3aa: CASSRKGQGLPYEQYF
d_gene: -; abundance: -; v_gene: TRBV7-8; j_gene: TRBJ2-3; CDR3nt: TGTGCCAGCAGCCTACGCATTGGGGTAGATACGCAGTATTTT; CDR3aa: CASSLRIGVDTQYF
d_gene: TRBD1; abundance: medium-sized; v_gene: TRBV5-1; j_gene: TRBJ2-7; CDR3nt: TGCGCCAGCAGCTTTAGGACAGGGCCGAACTACGAGCAGTACTTC; CDR3aa: CASSFRTGPNYEQYF
d_gene: TRBD1; abundance: many; v_gene: TRBV7-8; j_gene: TRBJ1-2; CDR3nt: TGTGCCAGCAGCCCCAGGGACAGGGCTAACTATGGCTACACCTTC; CDR3aa: CASSPRDRANYGYTF
d_gene: -; abundance: few; v_gene: TRBV7-2; j_gene: TRBJ2-3; CDR3nt: TGTGCCAGCAGCGGAGGGCGGACAGATACGCAGTATTTT; CDR3aa: CASSGGRTDTQYF
d_gene: -; abundance: many; v_gene: TRBV7-3; j_gene: TRBJ1-4; CDR3nt: TGTGCCAGCAGCTTAAGGGTCGGACTTGCTAGAGAAAAACTGTTTTTT; CDR3aa: CASSLRVGLAREKLFF
d_gene: TRBD2; abundance: many; v_gene: TRBV5-1; j_gene: TRBJ2-7; CDR3nt: TGCGCCAGCAGCTTGGGTAGCGGGAGGTCAAGCTCCTACGAGCAGTACTTC; CDR3aa: CASSLGSGRSSSYEQYF